The sequence of this T cell receptor beta chain was determined in a study of chronic HIV infection and antiretroviral therapy (dated by TCRdb to about 2015). From its cysteine to its phenylalanine, the CDR3 spans 13 amino acids. Only the CDR3 DNA stays, 39 bases, in frame from base 1. CDR1 and CDR2 (MNHNS, SASEGT) derive from the germline V gene. V is shortened by 2 bases, J by 6 bases, and the region joining them spans 8 bases. With regard to this clonotype: This clone's antigen is unknown. Per-base qualities were not stored, and no clone one base away is much larger.

Library generation was performed with 5' RACE. TCRdb names Illumina MiSeq as the instrument used. TCRdb reanalyzed the raw reads on its own, using fastp at Q25 for trimming and MiXCR for clone calling, and kept in-frame beta chains. Here each entry gathers all rows of one CDR3 protein and keeps the most common genes and DNA. The sample has over 40,000 distinct CDR3 sequences on record, approximately 20% of them singletons. Over 2.5% of the sample is held by the ten biggest clonotypes. The source is an adult who had HIV and had not received antiretroviral therapy, or was an uninfected healthy control (not recorded which). The chain is encoded by TRBV6-1 joined to TRBJ1-5; the D gene cannot be resolved reliably. What was sequenced was peripheral blood. DNA sequence: TGTGCCAGCAGTGAATCGAGTGGTCAGCCCCAGCATTTT. This gives the protein CASSESSGQPQHF.